The next 24 T cell receptor beta chains were all read from a single sample in a study of Ad26.COV2.S vaccination and SARS-CoV-2 variants. The treatment is: some 20 received Ad26.COV2.S at low or high dose, single or two shots; 5 received placebo; per-sample allocation not given. Collection of the samples took place on day 63 after the first injection of vaccine or placebo. Produced via immunoSEQ multiplex PCR; TCRdb's table is partial and in-frame only. Among some 300,000 clones listed, 70% to 90% were seen once. Sequenced material: peripheral blood, taken in a trial of Ad26.COV2.S vaccine versus placebo. The origin of the receptors is a person aged 18-65 years who received the Ad26.COV2.S COVID-19 vaccine or a placebo.

The rearrangement uses TRBV2 and TRBJ1-4; 7 nucleotides match TRBD1. The trim removed 9 bases at V and 7 bases at J, leaving 8 bases unmatched. The CDR3 sequence is 13 residues long. The V gene's germline CDR1 is SNHLY and CDR2 FYNNEI. CDR3 coding DNA: TGTGCCAGACAAAGGGGGCAGGGTGAAAAACTGTTTTTT. Translation: CARQRGQGEKLFF.

V and J are TRBV24-1 and TRBJ2-1; D gene uncertain. Germline lookup yields CDR1 KGHDR and CDR2 SFDVKD. V was shortened by 5 bases and J by 5 bases, with 15 bases between the two germline ends. There are 15 residues in the CDR3. As DNA, the CDR3 is TGTGCCACCAGTGTGGAGCGCCCCCCACACAATGAGCAGTTCTTC. Translated, it gives CATSVERPPHNEQFF.

The sample holds a few counts of this clone. The chain carries TRBV2 and TRBJ2-1, with 10 bases fitting TRBD2. The V and J ends lost 7 bases and 12 bases, in that order; junction bases with no gene match: 6. Germline V gene lookup returns CDR1 SNHLY and CDR2 FYNNEI. The CDR3 is 12 residues long. The DNA of the CDR3 is TGTGCCAGCAAGCTACTAGCGGGGCTGCAGTTCTTC. Its protein is CASKLLAGLQFF.

This clone appeared many times. This chain joins TRBV6-6 and TRBJ2-1, with D possibly called TRBD1 or TRBD2 (5 bases each). V lost 5 bases, J lost 10 bases, and 12 bases lay in between. Germline CDR1 and CDR2: MNHNY and SVGAGI (reference sequence). The CDR3 length is 12 residues. The CDR3 nucleotides are TGTGCCAGCAGTGATGGGGGATGGGAGCAGTTCTTC. It is translated as CASSDGGWEQFF.

J is TRBJ2-1 and V is TRBV5-1; TRBD2 aligns across 11 bases. There are 17 residues in the CDR3. With 3 bases clipped from V and 4 bases from J, the junction kept 9 bases outside the gene matches. CDR1 SGHRS and CDR2 YFSETQ come from the germline V gene. The CDR3: CASSWVLAGGPYNEQFF. The DNA for the CDR3 is TGCGCCAGCAGCTGGGTTTTAGCGGGGGGGCCTTACAATGAGCAGTTCTTC.

The chain uses TRBV9 and TRBJ1-3; D is undetermined. Germline V CDR1 and CDR2: SGDLS, YYNGEE. V shed 2 bases and J shed 0 bases, with 12 bases lying between them. This CDR3 has 16 amino acids. The CDR3 sequence is CASSVYHGNSGNTIYF. Written as DNA, the CDR3 is TGTGCCAGCAGCGTCTATCACGGGAACTCTGGAAACACCATATATTTT.

This clone was counted a few times. The gene calls are TRBV7-9 and TRBJ2-7, with D possibly being TRBD1 (5 bases). The CDR3 covers 13 residues. Germline V gene sequence: CDR1 SEHNR, CDR2 FQNEAQ (reference sequence). Trimming removed 4 bases at V and 2 bases at J, with 9 bases between. CDR3 amino acids: CASSSGHPYEQYF. Written as DNA, the CDR3 is TGTGCCAGCAGCTCCGGACACCCCTACGAGCAGTACTTC.

V and J are TRBV5-4 and TRBJ1-1; D is ambiguous. The germline V gene encodes CDR1 SGHNT and CDR2 YYREEE (reference sequence). Trimming cost V 4 bases and J 1 base, with 20 bases left between them. The CDR3 is made up of 17 amino acids. In DNA, the CDR3 is TGTGCCAGCAGCCCCCCCTTCCTGGGCCCTCGGAACACTGAAGCTTTCTTT. Translated: CASSPPFLGPRNTEAFF.

This clone appeared a single time. The chain employs TRBV10-1 and TRBJ1-1; the D gene is possibly TRBD1 (5 bases). V shed 8 bases and J shed 1 base, with 14 bases lying between them. The CDR3 covers 14 residues. Germline V gene data show CDR1 as WNHNN and CDR2 as SYGVQD (reference sequence). In DNA form, the CDR3 reads TGCGCCAGCCTCAGGGTAGTTTCGAACACTGAAGCTTTCTTT. Its protein product is CASLRVVSNTEAFF.

This clone was found a few times. V gene TRBV21-1 combines with J gene TRBJ1-4; TRBD1, the table's D call, was not compared with the DNA. TRBV21-1 is noted as a pseudogene. The CDR3 sequence is 18 residues long. The CDR3 protein is CASSSPGTGSNGDEKLFF. Written as DNA, the CDR3 is TGTGCCAGCAGCAGCCCAGGGACAGGGTCCAACGGGGATGAAAAACTGTTTTTT.

The chain is built from TRBV18 and TRBJ1-5; 7 bases agree with TRBD1. Germline CDR1 reads KGHSH; CDR2 reads LQKENI. The CDR3 runs 16 residues. The V and J ends lost 1 base and 1 base, in that order; junction bases with no gene match: 4. The CDR3 spells CASSPQGAGSNQPQHF. The DNA of the CDR3 is TGTGCCAGCTCACCACAGGGGGCCGGGAGCAATCAGCCCCAGCATTTT.

The genes are TRBV3-1 (or the pseudogene TRBV3-2) and TRBJ1-2; D is ambiguous. Germline V gene data show CDR1 as LGHDT and CDR2 as YNNKEL (reference sequence). V was cut by 2 bases and J by 7 bases, with 14 bases left in between. The CDR3 runs to 14 residues. The CDR3 region is CASSQRTDLSGYTF. CDR3 DNA sequence: TGTGCCAGCAGCCAAAGAACGGATTTGAGTGGCTACACCTTC.

The chain couples TRBV20-1 to TRBJ1-2; the D is unclear. The length of the CDR3 is 11 residues. In germline, CDR1 is DFQATT, CDR2 SNEGSKA (reference sequence). V was pared by 6 bases and J by 4 bases, with 9 bases between. CDR3 sequence (DNA): TGCAGTGCCAAAGTGGTCTATGGCTACACCTTC. Its translation is CSAKVVYGYTF.

This chain connects TRBV11-3 to TRBJ2-5, with 11 bases fitting TRBD2. Per germline, CDR1 SGHNT and CDR2 YENEEA. V trimming: 5 bases; J trimming: 0 bases; junction bases outside the gene matches: 5. CDR3 size: 16 residues. CDR3 nucleotide sequence: TGTGCCAGCAGCCTAGGACTAGCGGGTGACCAAGAGACCCAGTACTTC. As protein: CASSLGLAGDQETQYF.

J is TRBJ2-2 and V is TRBV7-2; D ambiguous. Germline CDR1 is SGHTA and CDR2 is FQGNSA. This CDR3 contains 19 residues. The ends were cut back, 1 base at V and 2 bases at J, with 20 bases in the middle. CDR3: CASSLGVGFGSPNTGELFF. The CDR3 nucleotides read TGTGCCAGCAGCTTAGGCGTAGGATTCGGTAGCCCTAACACCGGGGAGCTGTTTTTT.

The chain joins TRBV7-6 to TRBJ2-1; D not certain. This CDR3 is built from 12 residues. Germline CDR1 and CDR2: SGHVS and FNYEAQ. Trimming removed 5 bases at V and 8 bases at J, with 10 bases between. CDR3 DNA: TGTGCCAGCAGCCCGCTAGGCGATGAGCAGTTCTTC. It yields the protein CASSPLGDEQFF.

Only a few counts were recorded for this clone. The V and J genes are TRBV28 and TRBJ1-2; perhaps TRBD1 as D (5 bases). The CDR3 is 12 residues long. V shed 6 bases and J shed 0 bases, with 5 bases lying between them. CDR1 is MDHEN, CDR2 SYDVKM, per germline. CDR3 amino acids: CASRGANYGYTF. The DNA of the CDR3 is TGTGCCAGCAGGGGGGCTAACTATGGCTACACCTTC.

The chain links TRBV18 to TRBJ2-1; tentatively, D is TRBD2 (5 bases). The CDR3 sequence is 12 residues long. Trimming stripped 5 bases from V and 13 bases from J, with 15 bases between. The V gene's germline CDR1 is KGHSH and CDR2 LQKENI. In DNA form, the CDR3 reads TGTGCCAGCTCAGCAAACATAGCTAGCCAGTTCTTC. This translates into CASSANIASQFF. The variable domain in full, with the rest retrieved from reference TRBV18 and TRBJ2-1, is NAGVMQNPRHLVRRRGQEARLRCSPMKGHSHVYWYRQLPEEGLKFMVYLQKENIIDESGMPKERFSAEFPKEGPSILRIQQVVRGDSAAYFCASSANIASQFFGPGTRLTVL.

The chain couples TRBV5-1 to TRBJ1-1; perhaps TRBD1 as D (6 bases). The CDR3 consists of 14 residues. Between the trimmed V and J ends, which lost 3 bases and 1 base, there was a span of 10 bases. Germline loops: CDR1 SGHRS, CDR2 YFSETQ. CDR3 sequence (DNA): TGCGCCAGCAGCTCCCAGGGACAGAACACTGAAGCTTTCTTT. Its translation: CASSSQGQNTEAFF.

The V call is TRBV27, the J call TRBJ1-1; D remains ambiguous. Germline V gene sequence: CDR1 MNHEY, CDR2 SMNVEV (reference sequence). With 2 bases removed from V and 8 bases from J, the gap between germline ends came to 15 bases. This CDR3 spans 14 amino acids. CDR3 nucleotide sequence: TGTGCCAGCAGTTTAGTGGGTTACCCACGGGAAGCTTTCTTT. Amino acids: CASSLVGYPREAFF.

This chain joins TRBV28 and TRBJ2-3; 8 bases align to TRBD1. There are 18 residues in the CDR3. V lost 1 base and J lost 4; bases outside the gene matches: 13. The V gene's germline CDR1 is MDHEN and CDR2 SYDVKM. CDR3 DNA sequence: TGTGCCAGCAGTTTATATGGATTGGACAGGGCGCCCTCAGATACGCAGTATTTT. It codes for CASSLYGLDRAPSDTQYF.

The chain employs TRBV4-1 and TRBJ1-5; tentative D call: TRBD1 (5 bases). The ends were cut back, 2 bases at V and 3 bases at J, with 11 bases in the middle. The germline V gene has CDR1 MGHRA and CDR2 YSYEKL. This CDR3 spans 15 amino acids. The CDR3 sequence: CASSQTGKFNQPQHF. For the CDR3, the DNA is TGCGCCAGCAGCCAAACAGGCAAATTCAATCAGCCCCAGCATTTT.

The rearrangement joins TRBV28 to TRBJ1-2; TRBD1 matches at 10 bases. Per germline, CDR1 MDHEN and CDR2 SYDVKM. Trimming at V came to 3 bases and at J to 8 bases, leaving 3 bases not matched to a gene. This CDR3 contains 13 residues. This chain's CDR3 is CASSLGQGRGYTF. The CDR3 coding sequence is TGTGCCAGCAGTTTGGGACAGGGGAGAGGCTACACCTTC.

The gene calls are TRBV6-5 and TRBJ1-4; D remains ambiguous. The CDR3 extends over 14 amino acids. Trimming shortened V by 6 bases and J by 8 bases, and 16 bases separated the two germline ends. CDR1 and CDR2 from the germline V gene are MNHEY and SVGAGI. The CDR3 region is CASSQDPGGEKLFF. The DNA for the CDR3 is TGTGCCAGCAGCCAGGACCCGGGAGGAGAAAAACTGTTTTTT.